This passage covers 10 T cell receptor beta chains from one sample sequenced in a study of CD8 T cells in Susac syndrome. Reverse transcription used about 0.45 to 1 ug RNA and random hexamers. MiXCR, applied by TCRdb to the immunoSEQ multiplex PCR reads, yields one record per CDR3 protein. The table shows approximately 120,000 distinct CDR3 sequences, with over 90% occurring only once. Material: CD8+ T cells from PBMCs. The receptors shown here come from a human donor with multiple sclerosis.

The chain uses TRBV6-1 and TRBJ2-1; 10 positions match TRBD1. The V and J ends lost 7 bases and 6 bases, in that order; junction bases with no gene match: 12. CDR3 length: 16 amino acids. Germline V gene lookup returns CDR1 MNHNS and CDR2 SASEGT. The CDR3 DNA reads as TGTGCCAGCATCGGATGGGGACAGGGGATTCCCAATGAGCAGTTCTTC. Its protein product is CASIGWGQGIPNEQFF.

The chain is built from TRBV9 and TRBJ2-3; D assignment may be TRBD1 or TRBD2 (5 bases each). The CDR3 consists of 15 residues. Trimming removed 4 bases at V and 2 bases at J, with 14 bases between. Germline V gives CDR1 SGDLS, CDR2 YYNGEE. DNA for the CDR3: TGTGCCAGCAGCCTTCGGGGCCAAGACACAGATACGCAGTATTTT. Protein: CASSLRGQDTDTQYF.

The rearrangement uses TRBV27 and TRBJ2-3; no firm D call. The CDR3 covers 13 residues. Trimming cost V 2 bases and J 0 bases, with 3 bases left between them. Per the germline V gene, CDR1 is MNHEY and CDR2 is SMNVEV (reference sequence). The CDR3 here is CASSLKSTDTQYF. The CDR3 DNA reads as TGTGCCAGCAGTTTAAAAAGCACAGATACGCAGTATTTT.

V and J are TRBV11-2 and TRBJ1-1; D call uncertain. V was shortened by 2 bases and J by 2 bases, with 9 bases between the two germline ends. The CDR3 sequence is 14 residues long. CDR1 and CDR2 from the germline V gene are SGHAT and FQNNGV. The CDR3 sequence: CASSLTQLNTEAFF. CDR3 bases: TGTGCCAGCAGCTTAACCCAGTTAAACACTGAAGCTTTCTTT.

The chain employs TRBV4-1 and TRBJ2-1; 12 nucleotides line up with TRBD2. The CDR3 has 17 amino acids. With V trimmed by 3 bases and J by 4 bases, 7 bases remained unmatched. The V gene's germline CDR1 is MGHRA and CDR2 YSYEKL. CDR3 protein: CASSHRLAGAKYNEQFF. The CDR3 region has the DNA TGCGCCAGCAGCCACCGACTAGCGGGGGCGAAGTACAATGAGCAGTTCTTC.

This clonotype showed up just a few times. The gene calls are TRBV24-1 and TRBJ2-1; tentatively, D is TRBD2 (6 bases). The ends were cut back, 3 bases at V and 4 bases at J, with 6 bases in the middle. Germline V gene data show CDR1 as KGHDR and CDR2 as SFDVKD. This CDR3 contains 13 residues. The CDR3 sequence: CATSDGRYNEQFF. The CDR3 DNA reads as TGTGCCACCAGTGATGGGAGGTACAATGAGCAGTTCTTC.

V usage is TRBV18 and J usage is TRBJ2-1; 12 bases match TRBD2. The V and J ends lost 3 bases and 7 bases, in that order; junction bases with no gene match: 7. The CDR3 is 16 residues long. The germline V gene has CDR1 KGHSH and CDR2 LQKENI. Written as DNA, the CDR3 is TGTGCCAGCTCACCGCCAGGACTAGCGGGAAGTAATGAGCAGTTCTTC. As protein: CASSPPGLAGSNEQFF. Filled out from reference TRBV18 and TRBJ2-1, the complete variable domain reads NAGVMQNPRHLVRRRGQEARLRCSPMKGHSHVYWYRQLPEEGLKFMVYLQKENIIDESGMPKERFSAEFPKEGPSILRIQQVVRGDSAAYFCASSPPGLAGSNEQFFGPGTRLTVL.

The genes are TRBV6-4 and TRBJ2-1, with 14 bases that match TRBD2. Germline-derived CDR1 and CDR2 are MRHNA and SNTAGT. J gave up 5 bases and V 2 bases, and 14 bases lay outside the gene matches. This CDR3 region has 20 residues. The CDR3 is CASSDPNLGTSGRYDNEQFF. The CDR3 nucleotides read TGTGCCAGCAGTGACCCAAACCTTGGGACTAGCGGGAGATACGACAATGAGCAGTTCTTC.

This chain links TRBV28 with TRBJ2-7, with TRBD1 identical over 8 bases. The germline gives CDR1 MDHEN, CDR2 SYDVKM. V shed 4 bases and J 1 base; nucleotides not matched to a gene: 9. CDR3 length equals 16 residues. CDR3 amino acids: CASSSLRGQRSYEQYF. The CDR3 DNA sequence: TGTGCCAGCAGTTCCCTCAGGGGGCAAAGGTCCTACGAGCAGTACTTC.

The chain uses TRBV20-1 and TRBJ2-1; D is possibly TRBD2 (6 bases). The CDR3 loop spans 13 amino acids. V was trimmed by 4 bases and J by 8 bases, leaving 15 bases between them. Germline V CDR1 and CDR2: DFQATT, SNEGSKA (reference sequence). In DNA form, the CDR3 reads TGCAGTGCTAAGGGGACTCGGCGCGATGAGCAGTTCTTC. It codes for CSAKGTRRDEQFF.